This TCR beta chain was identified during a study of CD8+ T cells in alopecia areata (dated by TCRdb to the late 2010s). In terms of the full investigation: Treated patients were enrolled in an open-label pilot trial of oral tofacitinib at 5 to 10 mg twice daily for moderate-to-severe alopecia areata. Patients on tofacitinib were biopsied at baseline and after 4 and 24 weeks of treatment, and several of the patients also had a later scalp biopsy. immunoSEQ multiplex PCR using 35 Vbeta forward primers and 13 Jbeta reverse primers was used to amplify TCRbeta CDR3 regions. For the treated patients, the SALT score, which quantifies what percentage of scalp surface area is affected, served as the measure of disease severity. Scalp clonality was compared among normal scalp (n=4), patchy alopecia areata scalp (n=8), and alopecia totalis/universalis scalp (n=8). To study T cell clonal expansion in alopecia areata, the researchers applied high-throughput TCRbeta sequencing to both the C3H/HeJ mouse model and human patients. RNA came from the PAXgene miRNA kit for fixed scalp, the miRNeasy kit for PBMCs, and the RNeasy kit for mouse skin. On the human side, TCRbeta sequencing was run on scalp tissue and on sorted CD4+ and CD8+ peripheral blood T cells from healthy controls and from alopecia areata patients with either patchy or totalis/universalis disease. Patients received tofacitinib for 6 to 18 months and were then followed off drug for 6 months to check for delayed response and recurrence. Broader findings and caveats from the paper: Resident alphabeta T cells in normal human skin are also sequenced, complicating scalp TCR repertoire analysis, unlike mouse skin dominated by gammadelta T cells. Tofacitinib significantly decreased scalp clonality and the number of expanded CD8+ clones among the top 100 scalp clones. During tofacitinib treatment, many expanded lesional clones remained in scalp and blood, and this persistence may partly explain relapse after treatment is stopped. TCR sequences shared between patients were less clear than in mice, possibly partly because of HLA diversity in the patient population. Because the treated cohort was small and had just a single nonresponder, larger studies are needed to establish links between baseline CD8+ expansion and response. Compared with normal scalp, lesional scalp, particularly in alopecia totalis/universalis, had higher clonality and more expanded CD8+ clones, which suggests antigenic drive.

Taken from cysteine to phenylalanine, the CDR3 has 15 residues. The kept DNA is CDR3 alone, 45 bases in frame from the first base. CDR1 MNHEY and CDR2 SVGAGI were looked up in the germline V gene. Trimming removed 2 bases from V and 4 bases from J; the gene matches leave 7 bases unexplained. Library preparation employed the immunoSEQ multiplex PCR assay. RNA was extracted from all samples and reverse transcribed into cDNA, which served as template for TCR sequencing. SuperScript III was used to make first-strand cDNA, primed with a 2:1 mix of oligo-dT and random hexamers. A synthetic immune receptor repertoire was used to measure amplification bias, and any remaining bias was corrected computationally. The published analysis was carried out like this. Raw reads were preprocessed for error removal, and CDR3 was defined according to IMGT conventions as running from the conserved cysteine to phenylalanine. Clonality was calculated as 1 minus Shannon entropy normalized by log2 of the number of productive unique TCRs. Whether each scalp clone was CD4 or CD8 was inferred by checking scalp TCRbeta sequences against the CD4 and CD8 repertoires from sorted blood. TCRdb holds this immuneACCESS table with in-frame rearrangements only. Some clones are missing; in checked studies, unresolved V genes explain under half, and the rest has no known cause. V and J calls and clone size come straight from that table; D and trimming were deduced from the DNA. The sample table lists fewer than 250,000 clones, 40% to 55% of them with a count of one. Roughly 2.6% of the sample is held by the ten biggest clonotypes.

The treatment or condition label on this specimen signifies: oral pan-JAK inhibitor, 5-10 mg twice daily. Peripheral blood and lesional scalp punch biopsies were obtained from patients with alopecia areata. PBMCs were isolated by density centrifugation and stained for CD3, CD4 and CD8, and CD4+ and CD8+ T cells were sorted on a FACSAria. This clone was recorded only once. The antigen it recognizes is unknown. No base quality values were provided; no much bigger clone lies one nucleotide off. Specimen: CD4+ T cells sorted from blood, collected at approximately week 36, from a patient treated with tofacitinib. The V gene is TRBV6-5 and the J gene is TRBJ1-2; a stretch of 7 junction bases matches TRBD1. This clonotype was sampled from a human donor with alopecia areata. Here is the DNA: TGTGCCAGCAGTTACATACAGGGGCTGGGCTATGGCTACACCTTC. This is translated as CASSYIQGLGYGYTF.